This T cell receptor (beta chain) is from a study of neoadjuvant nivolumab and ipilimumab in lung cancer. Overall study results and limits: Only a single major-pathologic-response sample was available for clonality analysis.

The data were produced by immunoSEQ multiplex PCR, yet TCRdb's version contains in-frame clones alone and is incomplete. The table lists about 29,000 clones, around 76% of them singletons, with about 20% in the top ten. With regard to this clone: The antigen remains undetermined.

The CDR3 is made up of 12 amino acids. Germline V gene data show CDR1 as SNHLY and CDR2 as FYNNEI. Trimming took off 6 bases at V and 4 bases at J, with 9 bases between the two ends. The J gene is TRBJ1-2, the V gene TRBV2; no reliable D call. The material sequenced was tumor tissue, taken after neoadjuvant nivolumab, alone or with ipilimumab, at or shortly before surgery. The sequence was obtained from an adult with non-small cell lung cancer. CDR3 nucleotide sequence: TGTGCCAGCAGGGAGGACGGCTATGGCTACACCTTC. Residues: CASREDGYGYTF.